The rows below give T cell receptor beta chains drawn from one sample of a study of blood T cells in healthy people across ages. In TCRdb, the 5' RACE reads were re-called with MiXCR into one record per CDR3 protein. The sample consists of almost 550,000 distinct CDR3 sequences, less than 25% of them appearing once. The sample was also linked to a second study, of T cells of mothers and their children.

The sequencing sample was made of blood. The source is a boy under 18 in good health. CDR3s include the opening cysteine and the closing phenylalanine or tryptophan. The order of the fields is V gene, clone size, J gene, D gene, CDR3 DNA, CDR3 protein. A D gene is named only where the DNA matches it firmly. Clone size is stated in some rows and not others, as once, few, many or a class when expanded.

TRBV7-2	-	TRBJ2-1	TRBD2	TGTGCCAGCGAACGGAGCGGGACCTACAATGAGCAGTTCTTC	CASERSGTYNEQFF
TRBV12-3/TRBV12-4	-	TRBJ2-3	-	TGTGCCAGCAGCTCTAGGCTGGGACCTAACACAGATACGCAGTATTTT	CASSSRLGPNTDTQYF
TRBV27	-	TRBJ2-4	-	TGTGCCAGCAGTCTTGGGGCGACCGTAGCCAAAAACATTCAGTACTTC	CASSLGATVAKNIQYF
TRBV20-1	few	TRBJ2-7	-	TGCAGTGCTAGAGAACAGCGGATTAATACCTACGAGCAGTACTTC	CSAREQRINTYEQYF
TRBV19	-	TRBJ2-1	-	TGTGCCAGTAGTATGGATCAATACAACTCCTACAATGAGCAGTTCTTC	CASSMDQYNSYNEQFF
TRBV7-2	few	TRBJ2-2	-	TGTGCCAGCAGCTTAGGACGTGCTTCAGTCAACACCGGGGAGCTGTTTTTT	CASSLGRASVNTGELFF
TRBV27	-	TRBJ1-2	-	TGTGCCAGCAGTCCACGTCCCCCCATAGCTAACTATGGCTACACCTTC	CASSPRPPIANYGYTF
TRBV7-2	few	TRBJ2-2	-	TGTGCCAGCAGCTTAGTAGGGCGGGAGCTGTTTTTT	CASSLVGRELFF
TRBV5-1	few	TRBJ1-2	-	TGCGCCAGCAGCTTTACATCACAGGATGAGGGCTACACCTTC	CASSFTSQDEGYTF
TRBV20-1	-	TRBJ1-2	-	TGCAGTGCTCACCAACACAGGGACATTGGCTACACCTTC	CSAHQHRDIGYTF
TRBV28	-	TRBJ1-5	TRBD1	TGTGCCAGCAGGTATCCCGGGACAGGGAATAGCAATCAGCCCCAGCATTTT	CASRYPGTGNSNQPQHF
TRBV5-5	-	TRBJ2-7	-	TGTGCCAGCAGCTTCTCTGGACAAATCTCCTACGAGCAGTACTTC	CASSFSGQISYEQYF
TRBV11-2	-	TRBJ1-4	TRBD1	TGTGCCAGCAGCTTAGGCACCAGGGGGGAAACTAATGAAAAACTGTTTTTT	CASSLGTRGETNEKLFF
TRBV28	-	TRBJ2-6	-	TGTGCCAGCAGAGACACGGTCAACTCTGGGGCCAACGTCCTGACTTTC	CASRDTVNSGANVLTF
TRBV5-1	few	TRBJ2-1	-	TGCGCCAGCTCAGAAACAGGGCCCTACAATGAGCAGTTCTTC	CASSETGPYNEQFF
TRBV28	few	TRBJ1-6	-	TGTGCCAGCAGTTTATTTGAGAGTATAACCCTCCACTTT	CASSLFESITLHF